This T cell receptor beta chain emerged from a study of blood T cell repertoires in COVID-19. Study-wide context: Sites in the United States, Italy and Spain provided acute and convalescent COVID-19 samples. Sources were T cells, B-cell-depleted T cells, or PBMCs; the material itself was cDNA or gDNA.

As handled by the study authors: From reference gene primer amplification, estimates of nucleated cell counts were derived. Here immunoSEQ multiplex PCR was the method, and the copy in TCRdb shows in-frame clones only, minus some. V and J calls and clone size are those listed in that table; D and trimming were worked out from the DNA. Here the sample spans some 16,000 clones, roughly 88% being singletons. CDR1 and CDR2 from the germline V gene are LNHDA and SQIVND (reference sequence). CDR3 size: 15 residues. V trimming: 1 base; J trimming: 8 bases; junction bases outside the gene matches: 1. This receptor was obtained from a human donor in a cohort sampled during active COVID-19. This rearrangement joins TRBV19 to TRBJ2-4; the match to TRBD2 covers 14 bases. Specimen: peripheral blood. This CDR3 is CASSIVGLAGDIQYF. CDR3 nucleotide sequence: TGTGCCAGTAGTATAGTGGGACTAGCGGGGGACATTCAGTACTTC.